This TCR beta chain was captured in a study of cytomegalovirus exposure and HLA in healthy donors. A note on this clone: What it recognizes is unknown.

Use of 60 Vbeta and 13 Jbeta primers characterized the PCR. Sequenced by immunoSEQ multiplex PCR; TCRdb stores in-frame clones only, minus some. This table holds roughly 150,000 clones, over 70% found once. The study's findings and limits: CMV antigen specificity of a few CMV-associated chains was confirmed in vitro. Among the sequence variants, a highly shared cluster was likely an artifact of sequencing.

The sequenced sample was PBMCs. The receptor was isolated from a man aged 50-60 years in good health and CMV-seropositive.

As DNA, the CDR3 is TGCGCCAGCAGCGGCGGAGGACAAGAGACCCAGTACTTC. This sequence encodes CASSGGGQETQYF. The chain combines TRBV5-1 with TRBJ2-5; D possibly corresponds to TRBD2 (5 bases). Trimming took 4 bases from V and 2 from J, leaving 9 bases between them. The CDR3 spans 13 residues. CDR1 is SGHRS, CDR2 YFSETQ, per germline.